This passage covers 29 T cell receptor beta chains from one sample sequenced in a study of cytomegalovirus exposure and HLA in healthy donors. PCR used 60 Vbeta primers and 13 Jbeta primers. TCRdb's table, derived via immunoSEQ multiplex PCR, lists solely in-frame clones and lacks some. The sample consists of 95,000 to 150,000 clones, roughly 80% of them appearing once. The source material was PBMCs. These receptors were obtained from a woman aged 40 to 50 in good health and CMV-seropositive.

The rearrangement links TRBV19 to TRBJ1-2; D is unclear. The V gene's germline CDR1 is LNHDA and CDR2 SQIVND (reference sequence). Deletions cut 3 bases from V and 3 bases from J, with 5 bases between. The CDR3 sequence is 12 residues long. The CDR3 spells CASSIQDYGYTF. The CDR3 nucleotides are TGTGCCAGTAGTATCCAGGACTATGGCTACACCTTC.

The chain has TRBV6-5 and TRBJ2-3; D remains unclear. Germline V lookup: CDR1 MNHEY, CDR2 SVGAGI. V was clipped by 6 bases and J by 4 bases, with 8 bases between them. There are 12 residues in the CDR3. CDR3 nucleotide sequence: TGTGCCAGCAGCCGCGTGCCAGATACGCAGTATTTT. Translated, it gives CASSRVPDTQYF.

The chain recombines TRBV7-9 with TRBJ1-5; D is perhaps TRBD1 (5 bases). The V gene lost 2 bases and the J gene lost 5 bases, with 10 bases spanning the gap. Germline CDR1 reads SEHNR; CDR2 reads FQNEAQ (reference sequence). The CDR3 is made up of 14 amino acids. CDR3 nucleotides: TGTGCCAGCAGCTTACCGGGGGGGGATCAGCCCCAGCATTTT. It translates to CASSLPGGDQPQHF.

The rearrangement joins TRBV5-1 to TRBJ2-2; 8 positions agree with TRBD1. J gave up 4 bases and V 5 bases, and 7 bases lay outside the gene matches. Germline V lookup: CDR1 SGHRS, CDR2 YFSETQ. CDR3 length equals 15 residues. CDR3 residues: CASRDHRGFTGELFF. The CDR3 DNA reads as TGCGCCAGCAGGGATCACAGGGGGTTCACCGGGGAGCTGTTTTTT.

The sample holds one count of this clone. The rearrangement links TRBV4-3 to TRBJ1-2, with 10 bases lining up with TRBD1. The CDR3 runs to 15 residues. Germline CDR1 is LGHNA and CDR2 is YSLEER. The trim removed 5 bases at V and 4 bases at J, leaving 7 bases unmatched. This CDR3 is CASSETGGSGYGYTF. CDR3 bases: TGCGCCAGCAGCGAGACAGGGGGCAGTGGCTATGGCTACACCTTC.

The V call is TRBV15, the J call TRBJ1-3; 7 bases fit TRBD1. The V and J ends lost 0 bases and 2 bases, in that order; junction bases with no gene match: 7. Looked up from germline, CDR1 is LNHNV and CDR2 is YYDKDF (reference sequence). The CDR3 totals 17 residues. In DNA, the CDR3 is TGTGCCACCAGCAGAGATTATACAGGGGATACTGGAAACACCATATATTTT. Translated, it gives CATSRDYTGDTGNTIYF.

V and J are TRBV6-5 and TRBJ1-1; D possibly corresponds to TRBD1 (5 bases). The CDR3 extends over 14 amino acids. Per the germline V gene, CDR1 is MNHEY and CDR2 is SVGAGI. V lost 7 bases and J 3 bases, leaving 15 bases between the germline ends. CDR3: CASKSDRGDTEAFF. CDR3 DNA sequence: TGTGCCAGCAAATCCGATAGGGGCGACACTGAAGCTTTCTTT.

The gene calls are TRBV9 and TRBJ2-1; the D gene is possibly TRBD2 (7 bases). The CDR3 is 16 amino acids. The V end was cut by 0 bases, the J end by 6 bases, with 16 bases between. Looked up from germline, CDR1 is SGDLS and CDR2 is YYNGEE. CDR3 residues: CASSVVVAGAGNEQFF. CDR3 coding DNA: TGTGCCAGCAGCGTAGTGGTCGCGGGGGCCGGCAATGAGCAGTTCTTC.

The chain uses TRBV9 and TRBJ2-1, with 9 nucleotides matching TRBD1. Germline V CDR1 and CDR2: SGDLS, YYNGEE. The CDR3 runs to 13 residues. The V gene end was trimmed by 2 bases and the J gene end by 6 bases; junction bases not matched to a gene: 0. CDR3 sequence (DNA): TGTGCCAGCAGCGTGACAGGGGGCAATGAGCAGTTCTTC. Protein: CASSVTGGNEQFF.

The rearrangement uses TRBV5-1 and TRBJ2-6; the match to TRBD1 covers 10 bases. The germline V gene encodes CDR1 SGHRS and CDR2 YFSETQ. J lost 0 bases, V lost 4 bases, and 7 bases had no gene match. The CDR3 extends over 18 amino acids. CDR3 coding DNA: TGCGCCAGCAGCCGCCCGGGACAGGGGCTCTCTGGGGCCAACGTCCTGACTTTC. Translated: CASSRPGQGLSGANVLTF. The full variable domain, with the rest looked up from reference TRBV5-1 and TRBJ2-6, is KAGVTQTPRYLIKTRGQQVTLSCSPISGHRSVSWYQQTPGQGLQFLFEYFSETQRNKGNFPGRFSGRQFSNSRSEMNVSTLELGDSALYLCASSRPGQGLSGANVLTFGAGSRLTVL.

V gene TRBV4-1 combines with J gene TRBJ2-7; 9 bases line up with TRBD1. V was pared by 3 bases and J by 3 bases, with 9 bases of the junction left unmatched. The CDR3 runs to 16 residues. CDR1 MGHRA and CDR2 YSYEKL come from the germline V gene. The CDR3 DNA reads TGCGCCAGCAGCCAGGGGACAGGGAAAGGGGTCTACGAGCAGTACTTC. Protein sequence: CASSQGTGKGVYEQYF.

This chain connects TRBV5-1 to TRBJ2-7, with 7 bases fitting TRBD2. Per germline, CDR1 SGHRS and CDR2 YFSETQ. V lost 2 bases to trimming and J lost 2 bases; unmatched junction nucleotides: 4. The CDR3 has 14 residues. The CDR3 is CASSFKAGTYEQYF. The CDR3 nucleotides read TGCGCCAGCAGCTTTAAAGCGGGGACCTACGAGCAGTACTTC. The entire variable domain, with the rest obtained from reference TRBV5-1 and TRBJ2-7, is as follows: KAGVTQTPRYLIKTRGQQVTLSCSPISGHRSVSWYQQTPGQGLQFLFEYFSETQRNKGNFPGRFSGRQFSNSRSEMNVSTLELGDSALYLCASSFKAGTYEQYFGPGTRLTVT.

V gene TRBV19 combines with J gene TRBJ2-3; TRBD2 matches at 12 bases. This CDR3 spans 15 amino acids. Germline CDR1 reads LNHDA; CDR2 reads SQIVND (reference sequence). The junction had 10 bases not matched to a gene; V was cut back by 5 bases and J by 10 bases. The CDR3 region is CASSEGLAGGPSQYF. The CDR3 bases are TGTGCCAGTAGTGAGGGGCTAGCGGGGGGGCCGTCGCAGTATTTT.

The J gene is TRBJ2-1, the V gene TRBV5-1, with D possibly being TRBD1 (6 bases). This CDR3 spans 15 amino acids. The germline V gene encodes CDR1 SGHRS and CDR2 YFSETQ. Trimming left V 4 bases short and J 5 bases short, with 16 bases between. In DNA, the CDR3 is TGCGCCAGCAGCAGGGACACAGGCGCCAACAATGAGCAGTTCTTC. Encoded protein: CASSRDTGANNEQFF.

This chain links TRBV5-4 with TRBJ2-3; 8 bases are a match to TRBD2. V shed 4 bases, J shed 0 bases, and the junction held 4 bases outside the gene matches. This CDR3 is built from 15 residues. Germline CDR1 reads SGHNT; CDR2 reads YYREEE (reference sequence). The CDR3 spells CASSRGGYSTDTQYF. CDR3 DNA: TGTGCCAGCAGCCGGGGGGGATATAGCACAGATACGCAGTATTTT.

The CDR3 nucleotides are TGCAGTGCAACCGGGACAGGGGGTAGGACCTTC. It is translated as CSATGTGGRTF. The rearrangement uses TRBV20-1 and TRBJ1-2, with 11 nucleotides matching TRBD1. This CDR3 has 11 amino acids. Trimming took 6 bases from V and 14 from J; bases not matched to a gene: 8. Germline V gene data show CDR1 as DFQATT and CDR2 as SNEGSKA (reference sequence).

V is TRBV1 and J is TRBJ2-3; TRBD2, the D gene given by the table, was not confirmed from the DNA. TRBV1 is reported as a pseudogene. The CDR3 runs 11 residues. The CDR3 protein is CTSSQGRLKYF. The CDR3 DNA sequence: TGCACCAGCAGCCAAGGGAGGCTGAAGTATTTT.

This clone was recorded once. J is TRBJ2-1 and V is TRBV7-2; 11 bases align to TRBD2. CDR3 length equals 15 residues. The V gene end was trimmed by 2 bases and the J gene end by 8 bases; junction bases not matched to a gene: 5. CDR1 SGHTA and CDR2 FQGNSA come from the germline V gene. Here the CDR3 DNA reads TGTGCCAGCAGCTTATACCTAGCGGGAGGCTATGAGCAGTTCTTC. It translates to CASSLYLAGGYEQFF.

The gene calls are TRBV30 and TRBJ2-7, with D unclear. This CDR3 region has 11 residues. Germline V CDR1 and CDR2: GTSNPN, SVGIG (reference sequence). Between the trimmed V and J ends, which lost 0 bases and 7 bases, there was a span of 7 bases. The CDR3 DNA follows: TGTGCCTGGAGTGTGGGCCAGGAGCAGTACTTC. Its translation: CAWSVGQEQYF.

V usage is TRBV27 and J usage is TRBJ1-6; D perhaps matches TRBD1 (6 bases). Trimming removed 5 bases from V and 0 bases from J, with 17 bases in between. Germline V lookup: CDR1 MNHEY, CDR2 SMNVEV (reference sequence). The CDR3 is 18 residues long. In DNA form, the CDR3 reads TGTGCCAGCAGTCGCTACGGACAGTCTAGCTCCTATAATTCACCCCTCCACTTT. It encodes CASSRYGQSSSYNSPLHF.

In regard to this clone: The sample holds other DNA sequences that translate to the same CDR3. The V gene is TRBV4-2, the J gene TRBJ2-3; no firm D call. Trimming removed 0 bases from V and 0 bases from J, with 4 bases in between. Germline V gives CDR1 LGHNA, CDR2 YNFKEQ. This CDR3 region has 14 residues. The CDR3 reads CASSQDLSTDTQYF. The CDR3 DNA sequence: TGTGCCAGCAGCCAAGACCTTAGCACAGATACGCAGTATTTT.

This chain links TRBV2 with TRBJ2-7; 9 bases match TRBD1. CDR1 and CDR2 (germline): SNHLY, FYNNEI. This CDR3 spans 12 amino acids. After removal of 7 bases from V and 9 bases from J, the junction contained 7 bases not matched to a gene. The CDR3 sequence is CASTGQGFGQYF. The CDR3 region has the DNA TGTGCCAGCACGGGACAGGGCTTTGGGCAGTACTTC.

This chain uses TRBV6-5 with TRBJ2-5; 9 bases line up with TRBD2. The germline gives CDR1 MNHEY, CDR2 SVGAGI. The CDR3 extends over 14 amino acids. V shed 6 bases, J shed 4 bases, and the junction held 6 bases outside the gene matches. CDR3 coding DNA: TGTGCCAGCAGCCGCGGGAGGGAGGGAGAGACCCAGTACTTC. Translation gives CASSRGREGETQYF.

The rearrangement joins TRBV13 to TRBJ2-7; possibly TRBD2 for D (5 bases). There are 15 residues in the CDR3. CDR1 and CDR2 from the germline V gene are PRHDT and FYEKMQ (reference sequence). Trimming pared 4 bases from V and 3 bases from J, leaving 16 bases between. In nucleotides, the CDR3 is TGTGCCAGCAGCTCCCTGAGGGAGTTACGCTACGAGCAGTACTTC. It is translated as CASSSLRELRYEQYF.

The chain has TRBV5-6 and TRBJ2-5, with 7 bases identical to TRBD1. The last part of the DNA fits TRBJ2-7 better; the J call may be wrong. Germline V gives CDR1 SGHDT, CDR2 YYEEEE. The CDR3 contains 15 residues. For the CDR3, the DNA is TGTGCCAGCAGCCTTTATCCGACAGGGTCCTACGAGCAGTACTTC. Its protein product is CASSLYPTGSYEQYF.

The chain combines TRBV14 with TRBJ2-2, with 7 positions matching TRBD2. The CDR3 sequence is 16 residues long. V lost 0 bases, J lost 4 bases, and 5 bases stayed unmatched. Germline V lookup: CDR1 SGHDN, CDR2 FVKESK. The CDR3 sequence: CASSQDEWGGTGELFF. CDR3 bases: TGTGCCAGCAGCCAAGATGAATGGGGGGGCACCGGGGAGCTGTTTTTT.

The J gene is TRBJ1-1, the V gene TRBV10-3, with D tentatively TRBD1 (6 bases). Germline values: CDR1 ENHRY, CDR2 SYGVKD. The CDR3 is made up of 12 amino acids. V shed 11 bases and J shed 1 base, with 11 bases lying between them. DNA of the CDR3: TGTGCCGCCCGACAGGAGAACACTGAAGCTTTCTTT. This encodes CAARQENTEAFF.

DNA of the CDR3: TGCGCCAGCCACCAGGGATGGAACACCGGGGAGCTGTTTTTT. The encoded protein is CASHQGWNTGELFF. This chain links TRBV5-1 with TRBJ2-2; perhaps TRBD1 as D (5 bases). Germline assignment: CDR1 SGHRS and CDR2 YFSETQ. The CDR3 sequence is 14 residues long. Trimming took off 7 bases at V and 1 base at J, with 11 bases between the two ends.

The chain's CDR3 is CASSPDRGAYGYTF. The DNA for the CDR3 is TGTGCCAGCAGTCCCGACAGGGGCGCGTATGGCTACACCTTC. The gene calls are TRBV27 and TRBJ1-2; 8 bases match TRBD1. Germline values: CDR1 MNHEY, CDR2 SMNVEV (reference sequence). There are 14 residues in the CDR3. The V segment lost 5 bases and the J segment 5 bases; nucleotides outside the gene matches: 7.